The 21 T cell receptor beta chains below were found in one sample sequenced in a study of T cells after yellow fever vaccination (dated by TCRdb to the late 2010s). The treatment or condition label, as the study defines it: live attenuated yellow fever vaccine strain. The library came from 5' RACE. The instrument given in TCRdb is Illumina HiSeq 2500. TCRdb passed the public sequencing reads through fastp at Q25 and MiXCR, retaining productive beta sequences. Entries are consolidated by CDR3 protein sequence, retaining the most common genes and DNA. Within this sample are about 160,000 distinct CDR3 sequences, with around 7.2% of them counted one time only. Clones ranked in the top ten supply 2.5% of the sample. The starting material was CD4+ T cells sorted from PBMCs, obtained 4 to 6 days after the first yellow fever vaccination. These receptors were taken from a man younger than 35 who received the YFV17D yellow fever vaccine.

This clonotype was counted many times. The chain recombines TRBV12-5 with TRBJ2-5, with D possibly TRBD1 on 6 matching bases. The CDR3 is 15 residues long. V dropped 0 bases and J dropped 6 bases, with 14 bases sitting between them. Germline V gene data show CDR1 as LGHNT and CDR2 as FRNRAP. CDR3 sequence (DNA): TGTGCTAGTGGTTTGGTATTATCAGGGGCGAAGACCCAGTACTTC. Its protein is CASGLVLSGAKTQYF.

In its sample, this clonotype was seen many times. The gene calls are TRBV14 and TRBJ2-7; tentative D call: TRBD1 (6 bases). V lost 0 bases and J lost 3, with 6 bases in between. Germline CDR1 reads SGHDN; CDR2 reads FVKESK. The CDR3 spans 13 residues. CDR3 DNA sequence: TGTGCCAGCAGCCAAGAACAGGGCTACGAGCAGTACGTC. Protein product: CASSQEQGYEQYV.

DNA for the CDR3: TGCAGTGCTAGAGAACCCACAAACTATGGCTACACCTTC. Translated, it gives CSAREPTNYGYTF. This chain joins TRBV20-1 and TRBJ1-2; D uncertain. The CDR3 has 13 amino acids. Trimming took 0 bases from V and 2 from J, leaving 7 bases between them. Germline CDR1 is DFQATT and CDR2 is SNEGSKA (reference sequence).

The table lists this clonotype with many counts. Here the CDR3 reads CASSWTGSSNQPQHF. The CDR3 DNA reads as TGTGCCAGCAGTTGGACAGGGTCAAGCAATCAGCCCCAGCATTTT. V and J are TRBV6-5 and TRBJ1-5; TRBD1 agrees at 8 bases. The CDR3 has 15 residues. The junction had 3 bases not matched to a gene; V was cut back by 4 bases and J by 1 base. Germline V CDR1 and CDR2: MNHEY, SVGAGI.

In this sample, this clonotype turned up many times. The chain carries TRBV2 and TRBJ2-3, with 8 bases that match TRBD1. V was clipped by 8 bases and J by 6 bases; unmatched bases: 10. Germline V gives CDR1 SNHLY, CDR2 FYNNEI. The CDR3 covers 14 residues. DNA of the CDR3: TGTGCCAGCTGCCGTCCAGGGGGCGCTGATACGCAGTATTTT. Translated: CASCRPGGADTQYF.

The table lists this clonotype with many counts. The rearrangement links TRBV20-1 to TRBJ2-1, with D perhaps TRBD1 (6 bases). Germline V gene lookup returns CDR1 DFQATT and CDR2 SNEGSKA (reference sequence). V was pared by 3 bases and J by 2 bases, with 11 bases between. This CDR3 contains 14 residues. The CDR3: CSASRWGPYNEQFF. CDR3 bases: TGCAGTGCTAGCAGGTGGGGGCCCTACAATGAGCAGTTCTTC.

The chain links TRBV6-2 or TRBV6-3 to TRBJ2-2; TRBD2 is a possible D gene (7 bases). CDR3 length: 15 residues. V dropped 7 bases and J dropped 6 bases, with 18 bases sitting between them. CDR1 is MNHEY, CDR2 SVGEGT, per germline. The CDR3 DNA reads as TGTGCCAGCACCTCGTGGGGGGGGCTCGCCGGGGAGCTGTTTTTT. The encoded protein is CASTSWGGLAGELFF.

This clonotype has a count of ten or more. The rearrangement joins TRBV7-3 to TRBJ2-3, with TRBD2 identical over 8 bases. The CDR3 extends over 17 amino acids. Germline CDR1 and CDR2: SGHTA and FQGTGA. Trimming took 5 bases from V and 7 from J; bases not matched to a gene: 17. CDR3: CASSRSLSGSNTNTQYF. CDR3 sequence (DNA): TGTGCCAGCAGCCGTTCCTTAAGCGGGAGTAATACCAATACGCAGTATTTT.

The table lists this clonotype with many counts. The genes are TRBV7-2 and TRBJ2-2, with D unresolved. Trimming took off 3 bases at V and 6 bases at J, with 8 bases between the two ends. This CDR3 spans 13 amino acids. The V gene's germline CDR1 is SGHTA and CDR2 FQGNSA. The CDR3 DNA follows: TGTGCCAGCAGCTTGGACGTGGCCGGGGAGCTGTTTTTT. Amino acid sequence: CASSLDVAGELFF.

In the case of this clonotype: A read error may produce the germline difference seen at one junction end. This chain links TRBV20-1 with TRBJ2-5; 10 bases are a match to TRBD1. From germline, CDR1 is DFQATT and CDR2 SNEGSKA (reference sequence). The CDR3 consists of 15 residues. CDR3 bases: TGCAGTGCTGGACAGGGGGTGGGGACCGAAGAGAACCAGTACTTC. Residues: CSAGQGVGTEENQYF.

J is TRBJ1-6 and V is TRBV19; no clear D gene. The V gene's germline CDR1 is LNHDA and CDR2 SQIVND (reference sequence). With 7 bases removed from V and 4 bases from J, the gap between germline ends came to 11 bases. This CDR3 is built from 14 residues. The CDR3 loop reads CASKKYDYNSPLHF. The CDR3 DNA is TGTGCCAGTAAGAAATACGATTATAATTCACCCCTCCACTTT.

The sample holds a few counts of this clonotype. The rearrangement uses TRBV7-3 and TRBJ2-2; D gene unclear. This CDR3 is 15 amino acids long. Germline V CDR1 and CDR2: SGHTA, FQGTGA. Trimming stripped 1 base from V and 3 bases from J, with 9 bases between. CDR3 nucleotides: TGTGCCAGCAGCTTAAGCCCGGGTGACACCGGGGAGCTGTTTTTT. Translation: CASSLSPGDTGELFF.

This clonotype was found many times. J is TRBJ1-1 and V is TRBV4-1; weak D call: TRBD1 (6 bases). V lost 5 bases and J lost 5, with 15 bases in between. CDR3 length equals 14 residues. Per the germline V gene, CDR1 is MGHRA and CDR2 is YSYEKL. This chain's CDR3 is CASSKYREVTEAFF. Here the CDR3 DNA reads TGCGCCAGCAGCAAATACAGGGAAGTGACTGAAGCTTTCTTT.

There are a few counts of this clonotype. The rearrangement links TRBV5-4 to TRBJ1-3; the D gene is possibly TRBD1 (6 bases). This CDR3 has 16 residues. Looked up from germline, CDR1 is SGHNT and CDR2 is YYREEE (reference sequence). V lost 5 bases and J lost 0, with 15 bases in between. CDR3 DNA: TGTGCCAGCAGTCCGGGGGGGGGCAGCTCTGGAAACACCATATATTTT. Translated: CASSPGGGSSGNTIYF.

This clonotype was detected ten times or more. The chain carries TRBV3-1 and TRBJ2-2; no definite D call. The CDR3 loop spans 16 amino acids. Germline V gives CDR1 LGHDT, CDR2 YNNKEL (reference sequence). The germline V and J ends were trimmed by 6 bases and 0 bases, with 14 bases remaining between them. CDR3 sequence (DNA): TGTGCCAGCAGTCCGACCGTGTCCACGAACACCGGGGAGCTGTTTTTT. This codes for CASSPTVSTNTGELFF.

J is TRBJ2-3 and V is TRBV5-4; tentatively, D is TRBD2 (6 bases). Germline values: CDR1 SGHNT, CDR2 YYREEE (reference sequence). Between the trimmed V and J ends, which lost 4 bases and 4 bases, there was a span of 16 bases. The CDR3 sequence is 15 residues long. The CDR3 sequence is CASSDRGMWADTQYF. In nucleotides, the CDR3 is TGTGCCAGCAGCGACCGGGGGATGTGGGCAGATACGCAGTATTTT.

CDR3 amino acids: CASSINPRVDTQYF. The CDR3 nucleotides are TGTGCCAGTAGTATAAACCCCAGGGTCGATACGCAGTATTTT. The V call is TRBV19, the J call TRBJ2-3; maybe TRBD1 (5 bases). CDR1 and CDR2 from the germline V gene are LNHDA and SQIVND (reference sequence). The CDR3 extends over 14 amino acids. Trimming removed 2 bases from V and 6 bases from J, with 12 bases in between.

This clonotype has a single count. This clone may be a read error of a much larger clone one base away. CDR3 region: CASGLARAGEFTGELFF. The CDR3 DNA sequence: TGTGCCAGCGGCTTGGCTCGGGCAGGGGAGTTCACCGGGGAGCTGTTTTTT. This rearrangement joins TRBV7-6 to TRBJ2-2; tentatively, D is TRBD1 (6 bases). Germline CDR1 is SGHVS and CDR2 is FNYEAQ. The CDR3 contains 17 residues.

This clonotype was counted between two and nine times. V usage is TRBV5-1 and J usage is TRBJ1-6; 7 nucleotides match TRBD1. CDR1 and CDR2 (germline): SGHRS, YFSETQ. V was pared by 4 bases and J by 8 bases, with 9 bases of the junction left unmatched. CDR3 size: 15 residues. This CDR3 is CASSTRGTEDSPLHF. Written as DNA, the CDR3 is TGCGCCAGCAGCACCCGCGGGACAGAGGATTCACCCCTCCACTTT.

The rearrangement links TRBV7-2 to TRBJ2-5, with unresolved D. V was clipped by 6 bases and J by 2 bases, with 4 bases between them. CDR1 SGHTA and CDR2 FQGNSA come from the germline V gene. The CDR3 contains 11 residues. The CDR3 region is CASRRQETQYF. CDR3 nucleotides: TGTGCCAGCAGACGGCAAGAGACCCAGTACTTC.

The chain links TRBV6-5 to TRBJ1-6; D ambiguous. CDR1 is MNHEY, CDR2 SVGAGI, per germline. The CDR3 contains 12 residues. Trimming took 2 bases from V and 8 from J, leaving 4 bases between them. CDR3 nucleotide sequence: TGTGCCAGCAGTTACCCCGATTCACCCCTCCACTTT. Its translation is CASSYPDSPLHF.